The 5 T cell receptor beta chains below all came from one sample that was sequenced in a study of T cell responses to AZD1222 COVID-19 vaccine. Profiling relied on immunoSEQ multiplex PCR, and the TCRdb table lists in-frame clones only, not all of them. The sample lists under 150,000 clones; 93% were seen once. Sequencing used peripheral blood, obtained on day 0 of AZD1222 vaccination. These receptor sequences come from an adult in good health.

The chain employs TRBV11-2 and TRBJ2-7, with TRBD1 matching over 10 bases. Germline V lookup: CDR1 SGHAT, CDR2 FQNNGV. The CDR3 has 17 amino acids. V gave up 5 bases and J gave up 5 bases; unmatched junction bases: 15. The CDR3 nucleotides are TGTGCCAGCAGCCAGAACTACGGGACAGGGGTCCCCAACGAGCAGTACTTC. This translates into CASSQNYGTGVPNEQYF.

This rearrangement joins TRBV18 to TRBJ1-6; 8 nucleotides agree with TRBD1. The CDR3 length is 15 residues. Germline V CDR1 and CDR2: KGHSH, LQKENI. V was clipped by 4 bases and J by 7 bases; unmatched bases: 6. CDR3: CASSHIRDRNSPLHF. The CDR3 DNA is TGTGCCAGCTCACACATCCGGGACAGGAATTCACCCCTCCACTTT.

The V gene is TRBV7-9, the J gene TRBJ2-5; D unclear. CDR3 length equals 13 residues. V was pared by 5 bases and J by 5 bases, with 12 bases between. In germline, CDR1 is SEHNR, CDR2 FQNEAQ (reference sequence). DNA of the CDR3: TGTGCCAGCAGCGCCCCCTTGGGGGAGACCCAGTACTTC. It specifies CASSAPLGETQYF. Full variable domain (outside the CDR3, taken from reference TRBV7-9 and TRBJ2-5): DTGVSQNPRHKITKRGQNVTFRCDPISEHNRLYWYRQTLGQGPEFLTYFQNEAQLEKSRLLSDRFSAERPKGSFSTLEIQRTEQGDSAMYLCASSAPLGETQYFGPGTRLLVL.

The chain recombines TRBV19 with TRBJ1-5, with D possibly being TRBD1 (5 bases). Trimming pared 7 bases from V and 7 bases from J, leaving 17 bases between. CDR3 length: 14 residues. CDR1 and CDR2 (germline): LNHDA, SQIVND (reference sequence). Here the CDR3 reads CASTGRGGDQPQHF. In nucleotides, the CDR3 is TGTGCCAGTACCGGTAGGGGAGGCGACCAGCCCCAGCATTTT.

The chain couples TRBV7-2 to TRBJ1-1; no clear D. Trimming left V 2 bases short and J 3 bases short, with 16 bases between. This CDR3 has 16 amino acids. CDR1 and CDR2 (germline): SGHTA, FQGNSA. The CDR3 reads CASSLIGVGLDTEAFF. The CDR3 nucleotides read TGTGCCAGCAGCTTAATTGGGGTCGGGCTGGACACTGAAGCTTTCTTT.